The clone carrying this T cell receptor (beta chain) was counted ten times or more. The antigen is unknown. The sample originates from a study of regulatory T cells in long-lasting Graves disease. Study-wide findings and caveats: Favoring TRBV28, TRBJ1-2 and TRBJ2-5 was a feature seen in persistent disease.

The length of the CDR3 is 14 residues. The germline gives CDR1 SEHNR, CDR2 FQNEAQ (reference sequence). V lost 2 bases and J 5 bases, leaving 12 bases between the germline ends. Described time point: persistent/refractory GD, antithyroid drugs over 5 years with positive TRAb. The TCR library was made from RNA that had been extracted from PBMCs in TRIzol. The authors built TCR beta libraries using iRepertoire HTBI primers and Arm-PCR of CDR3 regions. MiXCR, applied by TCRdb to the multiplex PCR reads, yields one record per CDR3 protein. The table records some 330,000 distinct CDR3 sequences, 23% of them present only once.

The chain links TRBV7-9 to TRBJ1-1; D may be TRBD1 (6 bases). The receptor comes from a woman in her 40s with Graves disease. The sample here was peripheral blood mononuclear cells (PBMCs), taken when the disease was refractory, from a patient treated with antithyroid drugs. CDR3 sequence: CASSLIGGRTEAFF. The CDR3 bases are TGTGCCAGCAGCTTAATTGGGGGCCGAACTGAAGCTTTCTTT.